This entry concerns a single TCR beta chain. RNA was extracted with the RNeasy kit, and a quantity of roughly 0.45 to 1 ug was reverse transcribed using random hexamers. The authors amplified TCR beta CDR3 across 54 Vbeta and 13 Jbeta using immunoSEQ multiplex PCR. TCRdb reprocessed the immunoSEQ multiplex PCR reads with MiXCR, giving one entry per CDR3 protein. The data contain 150,000 to 250,000 distinct CDR3 sequences, 90% to 95% of them seen just once; the ten biggest clones take up approximately 0.093%. This sample stems from a study of CD8 T cells in Susac syndrome. The germline V gene encodes CDR1 MNHEY and CDR2 SMNVEV (reference sequence). The V segment lost 3 bases and the J segment 6 bases; nucleotides outside the gene matches: 4. The CDR3 covers 14 residues. Negative isolation was used for CD8+ and CD4+ T cells, and FACS enrichment was applied to TEMRA cells.

Source material: CD4+ T cells from PBMCs. The rearrangement uses TRBV27 and TRBJ1-5; 8 bases align to TRBD1. The TCR was taken from a human donor with multiple sclerosis. The CDR3 region has the DNA TGTGCCAGCAGTTTTGGACAGGGTGGTCAGCCCCAGCATTTT. Its translation: CASSFGQGGQPQHF.